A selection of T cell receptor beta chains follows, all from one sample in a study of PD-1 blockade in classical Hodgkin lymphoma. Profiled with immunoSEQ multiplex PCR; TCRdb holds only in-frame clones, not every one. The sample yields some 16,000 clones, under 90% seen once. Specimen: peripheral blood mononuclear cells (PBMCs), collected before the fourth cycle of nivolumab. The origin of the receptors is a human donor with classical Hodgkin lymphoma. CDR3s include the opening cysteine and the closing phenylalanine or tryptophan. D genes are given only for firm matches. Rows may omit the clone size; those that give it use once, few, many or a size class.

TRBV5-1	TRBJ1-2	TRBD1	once	CASRYQGANYGYTF	TGCGCCAGCAGGTACCAGGGGGCAAACTATGGCTACACCTTC
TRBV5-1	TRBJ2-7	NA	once	CASSFKGTRGDEQYF	TGCGCCAGCAGCTTTAAGGGCACAAGAGGTGACGAGCAGTACTTC
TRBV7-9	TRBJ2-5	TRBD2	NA	CASSLDRLAGAGETQYF	TGTGCCAGCAGCTTAGATCGTCTAGCGGGGGCCGGGGAGACCCAGTACTTC
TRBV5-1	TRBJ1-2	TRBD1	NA	CASSLEAGGSYGYTF	TGCGCCAGCAGCTTGGAGGCAGGGGGCTCCTATGGCTACACCTTC
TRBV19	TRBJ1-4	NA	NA	CASSIETATNEKLFF	TGTGCCAGTAGTATAGAGACAGCAACTAATGAAAAACTGTTTTTT
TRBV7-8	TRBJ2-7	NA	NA	CASSHGGGYEQYF	TGTGCCAGCAGCCACGGAGGAGGCTACGAGCAGTACTTC
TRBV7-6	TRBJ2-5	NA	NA	CASSLDPGAAREETQYF	TGTGCCAGCAGCTTAGACCCCGGAGCCGCTCGGGAAGAGACCCAGTACTTC
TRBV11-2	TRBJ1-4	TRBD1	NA	CASSLGTGLGEKLFF	TGTGCCAGCAGCTTAGGGACAGGGCTAGGGGAAAAACTGTTTTTT
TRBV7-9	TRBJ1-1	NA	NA	CASSLGGTGTAEAFF	TGTGCCAGCAGCTTAGGGGGTACAGGGACGGCGGAAGCTTTCTTT
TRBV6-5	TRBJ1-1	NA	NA	CASQGRWTNTEAFF	TGTGCCAGCCAGGGGAGGTGGACGAACACTGAAGCTTTCTTT
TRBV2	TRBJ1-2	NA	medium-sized	CARNPGGRDYGYTF	TGTGCCAGGAACCCGGGCGGGCGCGACTATGGCTACACCTTC
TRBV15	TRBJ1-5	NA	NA	CATSRVGPDPWSQPQHF	TGTGCCACCAGCAGAGTTGGGCCGGACCCCTGGAGTCAGCCCCAGCATTTT
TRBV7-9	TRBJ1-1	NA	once	CASSFEPGNTEAFF	TGTGCCAGCAGCTTTGAGCCTGGGAACACTGAAGCTTTCTTT
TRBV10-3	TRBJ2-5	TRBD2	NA	CASKNAGGEETQYF	TGTGCCAGCAAGAACGCGGGGGGGGAAGAGACCCAGTACTTC
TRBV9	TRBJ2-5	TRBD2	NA	CASSELDGLAGGIQETQYF	TGTGCCAGCAGCGAACTTGACGGACTAGCGGGGGGGATCCAAGAGACCCAGTACTTC
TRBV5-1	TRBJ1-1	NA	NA	CASSLLGIGTEAFF	TGCGCCAGCAGCTTACTGGGGATAGGCACTGAAGCTTTCTTT
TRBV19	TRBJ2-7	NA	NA	CASSISGAGSYEQYF	TGTGCCAGTAGTATAAGTGGCGCCGGCTCCTACGAGCAGTACTTC
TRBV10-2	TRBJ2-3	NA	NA	CASSDSLIRGLDTQYF	TGCGCCAGCAGTGACTCTCTCATCAGGGGCCTAGATACGCAGTATTTT
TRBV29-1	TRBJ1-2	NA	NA	CSVEIPPGRENYGYTF	TGCAGCGTTGAAATACCCCCAGGGAGAGAAAACTATGGCTACACCTTC
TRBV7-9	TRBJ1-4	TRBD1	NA	CASSLQGARGEKLFF	TGTGCCAGCAGCTTACAGGGGGCTAGGGGCGAAAAACTGTTTTTT
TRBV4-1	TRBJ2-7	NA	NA	CASSQDNFGIGGEYSYEQYF	TGCGCCAGCAGCCAAGATAACTTTGGGATCGGCGGGGAGTACTCCTACGAGCAGTACTTC
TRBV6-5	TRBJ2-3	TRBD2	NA	CASSESGGASDTQYF	TGTGCCAGCAGCGAGTCCGGGGGGGCCAGCGATACGCAGTATTTT
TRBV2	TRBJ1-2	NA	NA	CASSEGGYGYTF	TGTGCCAGCAGTGAGGGAGGCTATGGCTACACCTTC
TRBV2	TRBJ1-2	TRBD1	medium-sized	CASRQGDGYTF	TGTGCCAGCAGGCAGGGGGACGGCTACACCTTC
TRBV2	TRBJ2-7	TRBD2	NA	CASRSGTSGGARPYEQYF	TGTGCCAGCAGATCCGGGACTAGCGGGGGGGCTCGCCCCTACGAGCAGTACTTC
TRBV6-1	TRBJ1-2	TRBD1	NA	CASSALGTGDNYGYTF	TGTGCCAGCAGTGCCCTCGGGACAGGTGATAACTATGGCTACACCTTC
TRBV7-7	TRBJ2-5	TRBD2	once	CAMPRTSGGIALEETQYF	TGTGCTATGCCGAGGACTAGCGGGGGAATAGCACTCGAAGAGACCCAGTACTTC
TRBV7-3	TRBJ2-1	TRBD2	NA	CASSPLAGPYNEQFF	TGTGCCAGCAGCCCCCTAGCGGGGCCTTACAATGAGCAGTTCTTC
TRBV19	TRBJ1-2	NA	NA	CASSRIPDYGYTF	TGTGCCAGTAGTCGGATCCCAGACTATGGCTACACCTTC